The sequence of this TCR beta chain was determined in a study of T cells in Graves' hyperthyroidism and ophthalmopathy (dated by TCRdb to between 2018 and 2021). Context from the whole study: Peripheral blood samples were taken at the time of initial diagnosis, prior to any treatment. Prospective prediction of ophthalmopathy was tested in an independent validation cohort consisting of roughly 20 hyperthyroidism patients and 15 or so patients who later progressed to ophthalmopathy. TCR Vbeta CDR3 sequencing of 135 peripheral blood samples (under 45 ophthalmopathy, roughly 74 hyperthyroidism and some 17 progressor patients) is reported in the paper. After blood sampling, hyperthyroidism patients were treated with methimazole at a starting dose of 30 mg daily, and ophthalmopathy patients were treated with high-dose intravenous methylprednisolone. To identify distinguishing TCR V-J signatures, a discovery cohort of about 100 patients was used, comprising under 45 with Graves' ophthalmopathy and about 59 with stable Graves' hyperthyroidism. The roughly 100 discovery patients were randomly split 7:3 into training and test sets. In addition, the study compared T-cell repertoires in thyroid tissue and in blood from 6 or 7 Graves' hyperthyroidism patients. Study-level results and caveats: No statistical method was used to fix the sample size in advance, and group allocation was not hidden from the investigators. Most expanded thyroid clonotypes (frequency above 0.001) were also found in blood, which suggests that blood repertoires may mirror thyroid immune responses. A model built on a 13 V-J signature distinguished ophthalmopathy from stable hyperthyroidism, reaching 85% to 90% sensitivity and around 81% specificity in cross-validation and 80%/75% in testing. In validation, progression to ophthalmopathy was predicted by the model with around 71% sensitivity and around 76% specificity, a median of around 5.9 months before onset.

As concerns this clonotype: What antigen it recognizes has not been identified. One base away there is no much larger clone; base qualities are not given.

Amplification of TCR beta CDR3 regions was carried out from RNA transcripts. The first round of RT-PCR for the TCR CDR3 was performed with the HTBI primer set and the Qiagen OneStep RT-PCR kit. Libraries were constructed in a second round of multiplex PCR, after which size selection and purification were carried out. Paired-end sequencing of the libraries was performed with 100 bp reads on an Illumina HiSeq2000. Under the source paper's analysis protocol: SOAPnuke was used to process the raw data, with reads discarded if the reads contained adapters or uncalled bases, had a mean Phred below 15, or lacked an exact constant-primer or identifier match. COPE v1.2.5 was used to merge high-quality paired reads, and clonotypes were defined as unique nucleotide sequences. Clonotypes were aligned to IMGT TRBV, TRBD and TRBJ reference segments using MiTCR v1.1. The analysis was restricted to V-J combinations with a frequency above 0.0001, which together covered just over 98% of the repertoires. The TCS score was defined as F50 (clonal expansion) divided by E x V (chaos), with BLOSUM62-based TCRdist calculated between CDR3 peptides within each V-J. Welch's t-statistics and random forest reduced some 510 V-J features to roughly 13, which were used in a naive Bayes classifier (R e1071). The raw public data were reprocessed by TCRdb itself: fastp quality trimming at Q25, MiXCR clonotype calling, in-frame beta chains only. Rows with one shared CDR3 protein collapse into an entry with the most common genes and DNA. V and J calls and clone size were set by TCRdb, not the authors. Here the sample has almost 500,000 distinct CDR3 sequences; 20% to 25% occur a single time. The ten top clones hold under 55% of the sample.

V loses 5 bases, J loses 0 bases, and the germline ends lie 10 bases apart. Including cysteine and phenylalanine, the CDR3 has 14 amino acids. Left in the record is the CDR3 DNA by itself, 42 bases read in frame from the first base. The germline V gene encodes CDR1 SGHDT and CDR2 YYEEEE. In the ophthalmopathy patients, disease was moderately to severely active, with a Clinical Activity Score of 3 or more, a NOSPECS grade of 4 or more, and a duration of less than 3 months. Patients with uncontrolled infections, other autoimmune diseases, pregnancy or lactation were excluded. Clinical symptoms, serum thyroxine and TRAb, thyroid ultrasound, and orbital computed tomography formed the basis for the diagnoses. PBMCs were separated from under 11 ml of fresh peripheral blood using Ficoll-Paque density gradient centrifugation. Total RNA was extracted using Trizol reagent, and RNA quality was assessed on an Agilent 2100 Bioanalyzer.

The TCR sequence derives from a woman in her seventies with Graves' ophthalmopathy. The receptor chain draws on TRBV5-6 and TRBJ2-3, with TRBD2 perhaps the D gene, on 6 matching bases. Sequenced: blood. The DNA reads TGTGCCAGCAGTGAAGCGGGTAGCACAGATACGCAGTATTTT. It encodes CASSEAGSTDTQYF. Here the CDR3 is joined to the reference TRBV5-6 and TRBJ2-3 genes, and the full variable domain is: DAGVTQSPTHLIKTRGQQVTLRCSPKSGHDTVSWYQQALGQGPQFIFQYYEEEERQRGNFPDRFSGHQFPNYSSELNVNALLLGDSALYLCASSEAGSTDTQYFGPGTRLTVL.